This T cell receptor (beta chain) was identified during a study of shared clonotypes between healthy human individuals. Looking at the study overall: A donor's plate count was three for CD4 naive and three for CD4 memory; CD8 naive had two and CD8 memory one. General observations from the study: Relative to their counterparts shared across all four donors, non-shared clonotypes exhibited diminished generation probabilities.

The CDR3 has 15 amino acids. CDR1 and CDR2 (germline): SGHTA, FQGNSA. Assay used: immunoSEQ multiplex PCR; TCRdb lists only in-frame clones, some missing. Of 560,000 or so clones listed, 95% to 97% were seen once; the top ten hold approximately 0.12%. About this clone itself: The antigen is undetermined.

CD45RO-negative, CCR7-positively selected cells formed the naive CD8 fraction, excluding terminally differentiated effector memory CD45RA+ cells. The origin of this receptor is a woman aged 30 to 39 in good health. Sequencing was done on a sample of naive CD8+ T cells sorted from blood. This chain uses TRBV7-2 with TRBJ2-5, with 8 bases matching TRBD2. The last part of the DNA fits TRBJ2-7 better; the J call may be wrong. The CDR3 nucleotides are TGTGCCAGCAGCCAGACAGCGGGAGATGGTTACGAGCAGTACTTC. Translation: CASSQTAGDGYEQYF.